This T cell receptor (beta chain) was retrieved from a study of vaccination effects on CD4 cells after COVID-19. Study results and caveats: A shortage of convalescent patients and an absence of early post-infection timepoints characterized the study. Researchers report that only 1 of 255 vaccine-induced clones in healthy vaccinees cross-reacted with common cold coronaviruses.

Data came from immunoSEQ multiplex PCR; TCRdb stores just in-frame clones and leaves some out. The sample has more than 60,000 clones; around two thirds are singletons. Notes on this clone: The antigen remains unidentified.

Upon completion of around 9 days in culture, CD4+ T cells were isolated. Participants were given two doses of BNT162b2 or mRNA-1273 vaccine. Half-medium replacement with IL-2 medium occurred on days 3 and 7. Trimming cost V 3 bases and J 6 bases, with 12 bases left between them. The CDR3 totals 14 residues. CDR1 and CDR2 (germline): SNHLY, FYNNEI. The sequencing here drew on CD4+ T cells from PBMCs cultured without peptide, taken after COVID-19 vaccination. This TCR was sampled from a human donor who received a COVID-19 vaccine. This sequence joins TRBV2 and TRBJ1-5, with D possibly TRBD1 on 5 matching bases. The CDR3 nucleotides read TGTGCCAGCAGTGAGGGCAGGGTCGCTCAGCCCCAGCATTTT. It encodes CASSEGRVAQPQHF.